Below, 8 T cell receptor beta chains from the same sample are listed, as sequenced in a study of T-cell reconstitution after alpha-beta-depleted transplantation in children. It was with unique molecular identifiers that the TCRbeta library was prepared. One entry per CDR3 protein, called by TCRdb with MiXCR from the PCR reads. Here the sample spans some 240,000 distinct CDR3 sequences, approximately 9.7% being singletons. This material consisted of PBMCs from the stem cell graft donor, taken from the stem cell graft. The receptors stem from a human donor who donated a stem cell graft to a child with SCID.

There are a few counts of this clonotype. The gene calls are TRBV20-1 and TRBJ2-2; D is perhaps TRBD1 or TRBD2 (6 bases each). The V end was cut by 6 bases, the J end by 7 bases, with 21 bases between. The CDR3 totals 15 residues. The germline V gene has CDR1 DFQATT and CDR2 SNEGSKA (reference sequence). CDR3 amino acids: CSAGGGKSLVGELFF. The CDR3 nucleotides are TGCAGTGCCGGGGGCGGAAAATCCCTGGTCGGGGAGCTGTTTTTT.

This clonotype was seen at least ten times. This chain joins TRBV15 and TRBJ2-5, with 15 bases fitting TRBD2. The CDR3 totals 19 residues. Unmatched junction bases numbered 9, after V lost 0 bases and J lost 4 bases. The germline V gene has CDR1 LNHNV and CDR2 YYDKDF (reference sequence). This CDR3 reads CATSRDSGLAGGFLETQYF. The CDR3 bases are TGTGCCACCAGCAGAGATTCAGGACTAGCGGGGGGGTTTCTAGAGACCCAGTACTTC.

There are many counts of this clonotype. The chain has TRBV12-3 or TRBV12-4 and TRBJ1-1; TRBD1 is a possible D gene (5 bases). The CDR3 runs 15 residues. Trimming took off 7 bases at V and 5 bases at J, with 20 bases between the two ends. The CDR3 nucleotides read TGTGCCAGCATTACCGCGGGGGTGGGAGAGACTGAAGCTTTCTTT. Translating it yields CASITAGVGETEAFF.

In its sample, this clonotype was seen many times. V is TRBV7-8 and J is TRBJ2-7; the D is unclear. The CDR3 extends over 14 amino acids. The V gene lost 0 bases and the J gene lost 6 bases, with 12 bases spanning the gap. Germline CDR1 is SGHVS and CDR2 is FQNEAQ. The CDR3 reads CASSLAGWTPEQYF. CDR3 nucleotides: TGTGCCAGCAGCTTAGCCGGCTGGACCCCCGAGCAGTACTTC.

This clonotype was detected ten times or more. The CDR3 nucleotides are TGTGCCAGCAGTTTTCGGGGGAACGAGCAGTACTTC. Translating it yields CASSFRGNEQYF. This chain connects TRBV27 to TRBJ2-7, with a possible D match to TRBD2 (6 bases). CDR3 length: 12 residues. V gave up 3 bases and J gave up 5 bases, with 8 bases separating them. Germline V gene lookup returns CDR1 MNHEY and CDR2 SMNVEV (reference sequence).

This clonotype was observed many times. J is TRBJ2-1 and V is TRBV9, with 9 bases fitting TRBD2. The CDR3 totals 16 residues. Germline V gene lookup returns CDR1 SGDLS and CDR2 YYNGEE. The junction had 10 bases not matched to a gene; V was cut back by 1 base and J by 8 bases. The CDR3 region has the DNA TGTGCCAGCAGCGTATTAGCGGGGGTCGTTGGGGATGAGCAGTTCTTC. Protein product: CASSVLAGVVGDEQFF.

This clonotype was found many times. The chain couples TRBV4-1 to TRBJ2-1, with D possibly called TRBD1 or TRBD2 (5 bases each). The CDR3 length is 18 residues. CDR1 is MGHRA, CDR2 YSYEKL, per germline. V lost 4 bases and J lost 5, with 24 bases in between. DNA for the CDR3: TGCGCCAGCAGCCGCGAGGGGCCGGACACAAACGGACACAATGAGCAGTTCTTC. Amino acids: CASSREGPDTNGHNEQFF.

Ten or more counts support this clonotype. This sequence joins TRBV6-5 and TRBJ1-1; D gene unclear. The germline CDR1 and CDR2 sequences are MNHEY and SVGAGI. Trimming removed 0 bases from V and 4 bases from J, with 6 bases in between. The CDR3 is 13 amino acids. The CDR3 loop is CASSYSVVTEAFF. The DNA for the CDR3 is TGTGCCAGCAGTTACTCGGTGGTCACTGAAGCTTTCTTT.